This entry features one T cell receptor (beta chain) sequence. As yet, its antigen is unknown. Amplification targeted TCR beta CDR3 regions from RNA transcripts. TCR CDR3 underwent first-round RT-PCR with the HTBI primer set. TCRdb processed the multiplex PCR reads anew with MiXCR; each CDR3 protein has one entry. The data contain 750,000 to 950,000 distinct CDR3 sequences, around 38% of them seen just once; the ten biggest clones take up more than 7%. The source of the sample is a study of T cells in Graves' hyperthyroidism and ophthalmopathy. Background on the study: At initial diagnosis, before any treatment had begun, peripheral blood was obtained.

Hyperthyroidism patients were newly diagnosed, had disease duration under 2 months, and were aged 18 to 65 years. Each 10 ml fresh peripheral blood draw supplied the PBMCs. This CDR3 contains 14 residues. Germline V gives CDR1 LNHDA, CDR2 SQIVND (reference sequence). V lost 3 bases to trimming and J lost 3 bases, with 11 bases between them. Whole-study findings and limits: Most expanded thyroid clonotypes above 0.001 recurred in blood.

Source material: blood. This sequence originates from a man aged 18 to 29 with Graves' hyperthyroidism. The V call is TRBV19, the J call TRBJ2-5; D may be TRBD1 (6 bases). DNA for the CDR3: TGTGCCAGTAGTATTTTTGGGACAAAAGAGACCCAGTACTTC. It is translated as CASSIFGTKETQYF.